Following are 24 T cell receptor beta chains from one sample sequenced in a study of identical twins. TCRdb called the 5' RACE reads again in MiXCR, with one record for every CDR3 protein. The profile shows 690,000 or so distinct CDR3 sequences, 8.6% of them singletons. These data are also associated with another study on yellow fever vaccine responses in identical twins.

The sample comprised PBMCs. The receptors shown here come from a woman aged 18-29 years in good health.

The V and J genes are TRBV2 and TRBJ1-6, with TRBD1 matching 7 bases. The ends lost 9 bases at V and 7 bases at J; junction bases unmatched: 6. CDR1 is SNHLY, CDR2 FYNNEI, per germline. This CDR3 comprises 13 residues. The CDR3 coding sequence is TGTGCCAGATCCCCGACAGGGAATTCACCCCTCCACTTT. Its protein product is CARSPTGNSPLHF.

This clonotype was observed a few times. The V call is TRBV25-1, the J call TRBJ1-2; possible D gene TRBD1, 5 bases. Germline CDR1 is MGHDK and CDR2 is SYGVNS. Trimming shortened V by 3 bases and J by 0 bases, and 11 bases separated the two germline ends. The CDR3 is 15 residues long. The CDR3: CASSDRGPANYGYTF. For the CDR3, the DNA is TGTGCCAGCAGTGACCGGGGACCTGCTAACTATGGCTACACCTTC.

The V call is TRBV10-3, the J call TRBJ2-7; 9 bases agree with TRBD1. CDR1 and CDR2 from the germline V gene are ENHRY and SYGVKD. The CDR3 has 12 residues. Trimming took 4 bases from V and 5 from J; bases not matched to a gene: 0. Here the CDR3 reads CAISGTGDEQYF. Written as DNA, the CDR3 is TGTGCCATCAGTGGGACAGGGGACGAGCAGTACTTC.

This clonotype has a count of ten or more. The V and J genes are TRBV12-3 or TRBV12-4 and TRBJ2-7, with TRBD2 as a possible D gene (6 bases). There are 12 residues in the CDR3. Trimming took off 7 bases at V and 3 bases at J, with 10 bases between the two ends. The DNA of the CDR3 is TGTGCCAGCACCGACGGGGGCTACGAGCAGTACTTC. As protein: CASTDGGYEQYF.

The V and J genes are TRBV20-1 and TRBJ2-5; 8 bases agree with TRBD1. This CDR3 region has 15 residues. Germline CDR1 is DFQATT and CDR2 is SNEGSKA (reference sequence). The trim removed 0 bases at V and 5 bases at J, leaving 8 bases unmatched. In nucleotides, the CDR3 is TGCAGTGCTAGAGATGGCAGGGGGCGCGTTGAGACCCAGTACTTC. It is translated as CSARDGRGRVETQYF.

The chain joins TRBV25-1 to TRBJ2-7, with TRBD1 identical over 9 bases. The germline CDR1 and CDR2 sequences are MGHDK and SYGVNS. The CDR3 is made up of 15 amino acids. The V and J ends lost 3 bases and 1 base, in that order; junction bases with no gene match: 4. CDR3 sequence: CASSDAGTGSYEQYF. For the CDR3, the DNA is TGTGCCAGCAGTGACGCCGGGACAGGGTCCTACGAGCAGTACTTC.

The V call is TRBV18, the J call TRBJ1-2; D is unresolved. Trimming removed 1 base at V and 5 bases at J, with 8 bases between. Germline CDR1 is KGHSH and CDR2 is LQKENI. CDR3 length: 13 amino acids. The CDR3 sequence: CASSPQGEYGYTF. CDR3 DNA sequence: TGTGCCAGCTCACCACAGGGAGAGTATGGCTACACCTTC.

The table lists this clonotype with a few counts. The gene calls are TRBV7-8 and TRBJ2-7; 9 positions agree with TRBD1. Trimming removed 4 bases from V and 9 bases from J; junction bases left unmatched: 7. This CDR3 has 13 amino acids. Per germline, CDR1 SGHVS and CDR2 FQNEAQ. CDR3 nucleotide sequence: TGTGCCAGCAGCTCCCTGGACAGGGGAAGGCAGTACTTC. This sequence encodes CASSSLDRGRQYF.

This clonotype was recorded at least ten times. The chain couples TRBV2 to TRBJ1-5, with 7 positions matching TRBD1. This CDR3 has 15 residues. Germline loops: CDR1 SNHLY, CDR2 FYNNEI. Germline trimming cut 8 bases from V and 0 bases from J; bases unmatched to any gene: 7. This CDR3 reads CASGPGTASNQPQHF. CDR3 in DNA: TGTGCCAGCGGACCCGGGACAGCTAGCAATCAGCCCCAGCATTTT. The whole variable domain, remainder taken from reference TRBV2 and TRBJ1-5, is EPEVTQTPSHQVTQMGQEVILRCVPISNHLYFYWYRQILGQKVEFLVSFYNNEISEKSEIFDDQFSVERPDGSNFTLKIRSTKLEDSAMYFCASGPGTASNQPQHFGDGTRLSIL.

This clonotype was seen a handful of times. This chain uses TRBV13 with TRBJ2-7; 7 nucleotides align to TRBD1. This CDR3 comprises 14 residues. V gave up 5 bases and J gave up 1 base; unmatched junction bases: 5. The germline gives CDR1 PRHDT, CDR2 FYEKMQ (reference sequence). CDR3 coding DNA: TGTGCCAGCAGCGCCAGGGGGTCATCCTACGAGCAGTACTTC. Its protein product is CASSARGSSYEQYF.

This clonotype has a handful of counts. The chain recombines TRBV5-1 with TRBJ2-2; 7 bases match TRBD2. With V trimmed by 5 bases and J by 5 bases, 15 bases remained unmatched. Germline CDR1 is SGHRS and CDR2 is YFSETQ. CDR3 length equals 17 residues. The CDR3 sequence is CASRPDEGGRGTGELFF. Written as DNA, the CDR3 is TGCGCCAGCAGACCGGATGAAGGCGGGAGAGGTACCGGGGAGCTGTTTTTT. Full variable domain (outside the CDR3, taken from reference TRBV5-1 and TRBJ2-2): KAGVTQTPRYLIKTRGQQVTLSCSPISGHRSVSWYQQTPGQGLQFLFEYFSETQRNKGNFPGRFSGRQFSNSRSEMNVSTLELGDSALYLCASRPDEGGRGTGELFFGEGSRLTVL.

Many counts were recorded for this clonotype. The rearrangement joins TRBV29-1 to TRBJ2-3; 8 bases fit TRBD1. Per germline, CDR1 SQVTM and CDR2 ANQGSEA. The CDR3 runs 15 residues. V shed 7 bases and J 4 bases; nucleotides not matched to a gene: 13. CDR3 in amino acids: CSAQGAKKGPDTQYF. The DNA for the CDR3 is TGCAGCGCCCAGGGGGCGAAAAAGGGCCCAGATACGCAGTATTTT.

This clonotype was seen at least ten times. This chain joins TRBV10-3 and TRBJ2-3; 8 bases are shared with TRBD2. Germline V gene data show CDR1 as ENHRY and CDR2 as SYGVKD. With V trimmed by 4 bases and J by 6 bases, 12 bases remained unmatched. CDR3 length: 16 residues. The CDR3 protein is CAISVALAGPEDTQYF. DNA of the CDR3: TGTGCCATCAGTGTTGCGCTAGCGGGCCCCGAGGATACGCAGTATTTT.

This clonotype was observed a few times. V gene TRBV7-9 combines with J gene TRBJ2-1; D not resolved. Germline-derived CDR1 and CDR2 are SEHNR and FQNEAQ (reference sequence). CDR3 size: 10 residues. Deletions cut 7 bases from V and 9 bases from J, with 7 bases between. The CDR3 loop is CASTYGEQFF. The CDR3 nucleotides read TGTGCCAGCACCTACGGTGAGCAGTTCTTC.

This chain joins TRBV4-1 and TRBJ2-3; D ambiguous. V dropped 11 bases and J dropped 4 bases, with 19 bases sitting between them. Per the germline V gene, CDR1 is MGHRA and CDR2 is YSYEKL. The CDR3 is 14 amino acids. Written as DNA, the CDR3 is TGCGCCGGCTCGTCGACCGAAAACGCAGATACGCAGTATTTT. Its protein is CAGSSTENADTQYF.

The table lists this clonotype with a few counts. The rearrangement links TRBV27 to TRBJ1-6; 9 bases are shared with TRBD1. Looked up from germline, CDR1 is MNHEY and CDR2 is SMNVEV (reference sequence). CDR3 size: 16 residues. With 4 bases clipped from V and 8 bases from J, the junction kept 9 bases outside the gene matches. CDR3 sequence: CASSSYTGGDDSPLHF. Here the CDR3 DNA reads TGTGCCAGCAGTTCATATACAGGGGGCGACGATTCACCCCTCCACTTT.

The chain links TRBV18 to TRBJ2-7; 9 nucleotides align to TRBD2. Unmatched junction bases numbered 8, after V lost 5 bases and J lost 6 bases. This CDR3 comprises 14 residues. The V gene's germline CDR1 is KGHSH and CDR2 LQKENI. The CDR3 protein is CASSSGSGRSEQYF. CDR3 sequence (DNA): TGTGCCAGCTCAAGTGGAAGCGGGAGGAGCGAGCAGTACTTC. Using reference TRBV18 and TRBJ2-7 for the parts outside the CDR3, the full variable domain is NAGVMQNPRHLVRRRGQEARLRCSPMKGHSHVYWYRQLPEEGLKFMVYLQKENIIDESGMPKERFSAEFPKEGPSILRIQQVVRGDSAAYFCASSSGSGRSEQYFGPGTRLTVT.

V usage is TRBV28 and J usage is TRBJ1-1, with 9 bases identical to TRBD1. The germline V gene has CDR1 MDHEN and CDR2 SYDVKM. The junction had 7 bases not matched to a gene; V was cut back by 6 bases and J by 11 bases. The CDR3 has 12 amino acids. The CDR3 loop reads CASSPTGGPAFF. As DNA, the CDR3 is TGTGCCAGCAGCCCCACAGGGGGCCCGGCTTTCTTT. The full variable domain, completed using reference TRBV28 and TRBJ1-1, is DVKVTQSSRYLVKRTGEKVFLECVQDMDHENMFWYRQDPGLGLRLIYFSYDVKMKEKGDIPEGYSVSREKKERFSLILESASTNQTSMYLCASSPTGGPAFFGQGTRLTVV.

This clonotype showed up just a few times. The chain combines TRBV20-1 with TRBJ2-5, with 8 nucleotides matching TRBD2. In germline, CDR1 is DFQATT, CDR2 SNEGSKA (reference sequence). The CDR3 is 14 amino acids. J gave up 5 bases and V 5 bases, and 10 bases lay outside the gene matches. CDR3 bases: TGCAGTGCTCGCACCGGGGGGGCGGGTGAGACCCAGTACTTC. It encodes CSARTGGAGETQYF.

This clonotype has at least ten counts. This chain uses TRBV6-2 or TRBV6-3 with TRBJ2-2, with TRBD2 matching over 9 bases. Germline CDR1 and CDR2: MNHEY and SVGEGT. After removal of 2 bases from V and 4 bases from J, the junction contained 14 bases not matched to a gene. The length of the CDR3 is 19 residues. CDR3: CASSYPTGAGGASTGELFF. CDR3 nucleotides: TGTGCCAGCAGTTACCCAACGGGAGCGGGAGGTGCGTCCACCGGGGAGCTGTTTTTT.

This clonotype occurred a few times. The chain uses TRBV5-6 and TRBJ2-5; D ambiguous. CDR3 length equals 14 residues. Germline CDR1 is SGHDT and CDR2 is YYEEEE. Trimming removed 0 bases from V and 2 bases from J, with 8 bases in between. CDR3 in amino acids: CASSLGPPQETQYF. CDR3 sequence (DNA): TGTGCCAGCAGCTTGGGGCCCCCACAAGAGACCCAGTACTTC.

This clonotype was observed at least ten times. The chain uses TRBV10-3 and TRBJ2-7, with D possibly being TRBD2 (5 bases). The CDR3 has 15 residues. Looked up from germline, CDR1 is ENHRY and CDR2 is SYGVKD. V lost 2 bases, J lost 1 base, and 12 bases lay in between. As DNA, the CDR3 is TGTGCCATCAGTGAGGCTAGCCGGACGTCCTACGAGCAGTACTTC. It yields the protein CAISEASRTSYEQYF.

This CDR3 is CASSQDPGIAKNIQYF. The DNA for the CDR3 is TGTGCCAGCAGCCAAGATCCCGGGATAGCCAAAAACATTCAGTACTTC. This chain connects TRBV3-1 to TRBJ2-4; perhaps TRBD2 as D (5 bases). V was clipped by 0 bases and J by 0 bases, with 9 bases between them. The CDR3 totals 16 residues. From germline, CDR1 is LGHDT and CDR2 YNNKEL (reference sequence).

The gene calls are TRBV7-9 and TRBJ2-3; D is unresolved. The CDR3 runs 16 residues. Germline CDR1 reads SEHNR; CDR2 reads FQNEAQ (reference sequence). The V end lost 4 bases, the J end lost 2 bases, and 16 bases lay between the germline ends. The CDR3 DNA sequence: TGTGCCAGCAGCTCGACCCTGAGGATACACACAGATACGCAGTATTTT. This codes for CASSSTLRIHTDTQYF.